What follows are 28 T cell receptor beta chains derived from one specimen sequenced in a study of T cell responses to AZD1222 COVID-19 vaccine. Libraries were prepared by immunoSEQ multiplex PCR; TCRdb keeps only in-frame clonotypes and omits some of them. The sample shows 100,000 to 150,000 clones, more than 70% of them seen only once. This specimen was peripheral blood, taken 28 days after the second AZD1222 dose. The receptors stem from an adult who received the AZD1222 COVID-19 vaccine.

This rearrangement joins TRBV19 to TRBJ2-2; the D gene is possibly TRBD1 (6 bases). From germline, CDR1 is LNHDA and CDR2 SQIVND (reference sequence). V was shortened by 4 bases and J by 2 bases, with 14 bases between the two germline ends. There are 16 residues in the CDR3. The CDR3 protein is CASSTQGSRNTGELFF. CDR3 DNA: TGTGCCAGTAGTACCCAGGGGAGTCGAAACACCGGGGAGCTGTTTTTT.

The chain is built from TRBV28 and TRBJ2-5, with D possibly being TRBD1 or TRBD2 (6 bases each). Trimming took 6 bases from V and 4 from J, leaving 18 bases between them. CDR3 length equals 15 residues. CDR1 is MDHEN and CDR2 is SYDVKM in the germline V gene. CDR3 sequence: CASSRRDKGLETQYF. The CDR3, as DNA: TGTGCCAGCAGCCGGCGGGACAAGGGATTAGAGACCCAGTACTTC.

The chain has TRBV5-6 and TRBJ2-7, with D tentatively TRBD1 or TRBD2 (5 bases each). The CDR3 is 16 residues long. V lost 0 bases and J 9 bases, leaving 22 bases between the germline ends. Germline values: CDR1 SGHDT, CDR2 YYEEEE. CDR3 protein: CASSLERSGRGRGQYF. CDR3 nucleotides: TGTGCCAGCAGCTTGGAACGGTCAGGTAGGGGCCGGGGGCAGTACTTC.

The chain combines TRBV19 with TRBJ2-1; 7 nucleotides agree with TRBD1. The CDR3 spans 15 residues. Germline lookup yields CDR1 LNHDA and CDR2 SQIVND (reference sequence). Trimming took 4 bases from V and 8 from J; bases not matched to a gene: 11. CDR3 amino acids: CASSTRTGAAYEQFF. The CDR3 DNA sequence: TGTGCCAGTAGTACCCGGACAGGTGCTGCGTATGAGCAGTTCTTC.

The rearrangement joins TRBV10-1 to TRBJ2-5; D perhaps matches TRBD1 (6 bases). The V end lost 2 bases, the J end lost 1 base, and 8 bases lay between the germline ends. The CDR3 has 14 amino acids. Germline V gene data show CDR1 as WNHNN and CDR2 as SYGVQD (reference sequence). CDR3 in amino acids: CASSEGTFQETQYF. DNA for the CDR3: TGCGCCAGCAGTGAGGGGACATTCCAAGAGACCCAGTACTTC.

This chain links TRBV3-1 (or the pseudogene TRBV3-2) with TRBJ1-5; D perhaps matches TRBD1 (5 bases). Germline V gene sequence: CDR1 LGHDT, CDR2 YNNKEL (reference sequence). CDR3 length: 15 amino acids. V lost 6 bases and J lost 7, with 19 bases in between. CDR3 in amino acids: CASRKTRGYGQPQHF. The CDR3 bases are TGTGCCAGCAGAAAGACAAGGGGATACGGCCAGCCCCAGCATTTT.

The rearrangement uses TRBV28 and TRBJ1-1; D perhaps matches TRBD1 (6 bases). Germline assignment: CDR1 MDHEN and CDR2 SYDVKM. The V and J ends lost 6 bases and 3 bases respectively, with 8 bases between them. This CDR3 has 12 residues. The CDR3: CASRYRDTEAFF. As DNA, the CDR3 is TGTGCCAGCAGGTACAGGGACACTGAAGCTTTCTTT.

The CDR3 loop reads CASSTAGTGELFF. The CDR3 region has the DNA TGCGCCAGCAGCACGGCTGGCACCGGGGAGCTGTTTTTT. This chain connects TRBV5-1 to TRBJ2-2, with no clear D. V gave up 4 bases and J gave up 4 bases, with 8 bases separating them. CDR1 is SGHRS and CDR2 is YFSETQ in the germline V gene. The CDR3 loop spans 13 amino acids.

The genes are TRBV7-2 and TRBJ2-5, with D tentatively TRBD1 (6 bases). Trimming shortened V by 1 base and J by 2 bases, and 11 bases separated the two germline ends. The CDR3 sequence is 15 residues long. The V gene's germline CDR1 is SGHTA and CDR2 FQGNSA. CDR3 nucleotides: TGTGCCAGCAGCTTAGTGGGGGCCAATCAAGAGACCCAGTACTTC. It encodes CASSLVGANQETQYF. Full variable domain (missing parts from reference TRBV7-2 and TRBJ2-5): GAGVSQSPSNKVTEKGKDVELRCDPISGHTALYWYRQSLGQGLEFLIYFQGNSAPDKSGLPSDRFSAERTGGSVSTLTIQRTQQEDSAVYLCASSLVGANQETQYFGPGTRLLVL.

The rearrangement joins TRBV12-3 or TRBV12-4 to TRBJ1-2, with D hard to call. Trimming pared 6 bases from V and 7 bases from J, leaving 12 bases between. This CDR3 has 12 amino acids. CDR3 amino acids: CASSRRGGGYTF. As DNA, the CDR3 is TGTGCCAGCAGCCGGCGGGGTGGTGGCTACACCTTC.

The rearrangement joins TRBV6-2 or TRBV6-3 to TRBJ2-4, with D perhaps TRBD1 (6 bases). V was clipped by 2 bases and J by 15 bases, with 14 bases between them. Germline CDR1 MNHEY, CDR2 SVGEGT. CDR3 size: 12 residues. The CDR3 DNA reads as TGTGCCAGCAGTTACCACCAGGGGAATCTGTACTTC. Its translation: CASSYHQGNLYF.

Only one count was recorded for this clone. This chain connects TRBV30 to TRBJ1-4, with 9 nucleotides matching TRBD1. The J segment lost 7 bases and the V segment lost 5 bases, leaving 14 bases of the junction unmatched. Per germline, CDR1 GTSNPN and CDR2 SVGIG (reference sequence). CDR3 size: 16 residues. This CDR3 is CAWGRGTGPMGEKLFF. The CDR3 DNA is TGTGCCTGGGGGCGCGGGACAGGGCCGATGGGTGAAAAACTGTTTTTT.

The chain recombines TRBV19 with TRBJ1-1, with D possibly being TRBD1 (6 bases). Trimming took off 6 bases at V and 10 bases at J, with 18 bases between the two ends. Germline V gene lookup returns CDR1 LNHDA and CDR2 SQIVND (reference sequence). The CDR3 loop spans 13 amino acids. CDR3 coding DNA: TGTGCCAGTAGACCCACGGGGGCAGGTCCAGCTTTCTTT. Protein product: CASRPTGAGPAFF.

The CDR3 sequence is CASSLGTTSGTIQYF. The CDR3 nucleotides read TGTGCCAGCAGCTTGGGGACAACCTCAGGGACCATTCAGTACTTC. The V gene is TRBV7-9, the J gene TRBJ2-4, with a possible D match to TRBD1 (6 bases). The CDR3 is 15 residues long. V was pared by 3 bases and J by 9 bases, with 18 bases between. Germline-derived CDR1 and CDR2 are SEHNR and FQNEAQ (reference sequence).

This clone was observed once. The chain has TRBV7-6 and TRBJ1-6, with TRBD1 identical over 11 bases. In germline, CDR1 is SGHVS, CDR2 FNYEAQ. The CDR3 has 15 amino acids. J was trimmed by 8 bases and V by 5 bases; bases with no gene match: 5. This CDR3 reads CASSRGQGADSPLHF. CDR3 nucleotide sequence: TGTGCCAGCAGCAGAGGACAGGGGGCGGATTCACCCCTCCACTTT.

DNA of the CDR3: TGTGCCAGCAGCTTCGAGGGGCCTGCCTATAATTCACCCCTCCACTTT. This sequence encodes CASSFEGPAYNSPLHF. This sequence joins TRBV27 and TRBJ1-6; a possible D gene is TRBD1 (5 bases). Germline-derived CDR1 and CDR2 are MNHEY and SMNVEV (reference sequence). CDR3 length equals 16 residues. The germline V and J ends were trimmed by 6 bases and 2 bases, with 14 bases remaining between them.

The chain joins TRBV9 to TRBJ2-3; D is unresolved. Trimming removed 0 bases at V and 3 bases at J, with 5 bases between. There are 13 residues in the CDR3. CDR1 SGDLS and CDR2 YYNGEE come from the germline V gene. The chain's CDR3 is CASSVESTDTQYF. For the CDR3, the DNA is TGTGCCAGCAGCGTAGAAAGTACAGATACGCAGTATTTT.

The count of this clone is one. The genes are TRBV7-3 and TRBJ2-7; TRBD1 matches at 10 bases. The CDR3 loop spans 15 amino acids. Germline V CDR1 and CDR2: SGHTA, FQGTGA. V was clipped by 1 base and J by 5 bases; unmatched bases: 5. The CDR3 nucleotides are TGTGCCAGCAGCTTAATGGGACAGGGGTTGCACGAGCAGTACTTC. It yields the protein CASSLMGQGLHEQYF.

The genes are TRBV6-5 and TRBJ2-2, with 7 positions matching TRBD2. Trimming at V came to 2 bases and at J to 1 base, leaving 4 bases not matched to a gene. Germline-derived CDR1 and CDR2 are MNHEY and SVGAGI. The CDR3 totals 16 residues. The CDR3 sequence is CASSYGLAVNTGELFF. DNA of the CDR3: TGTGCCAGCAGTTACGGCCTAGCGGTGAACACCGGGGAGCTGTTTTTT.

CDR3 coding DNA: TGTGCCAGCAGTACCCGACAGGGGGGGACCAATCAGCCCCAGCATTTT. Translation gives CASSTRQGGTNQPQHF. V gene TRBV28 combines with J gene TRBJ1-5; the match to TRBD1 covers 9 bases. The germline gives CDR1 MDHEN, CDR2 SYDVKM. The CDR3 totals 16 residues. Trimming took 5 bases from V and 3 from J; bases not matched to a gene: 8.

The chain carries TRBV28 and TRBJ2-2, with no clear D. V was trimmed by 4 bases and J by 3 bases, leaving 9 bases between them. The CDR3 totals 14 residues. Germline lookup yields CDR1 MDHEN and CDR2 SYDVKM. In nucleotides, the CDR3 is TGTGCCAGCAGTTCGTACCGCTACACCGGGGAGCTGTTTTTT. Residues: CASSSYRYTGELFF. The entire variable domain, with the rest obtained from reference TRBV28 and TRBJ2-2, is as follows: DVKVTQSSRYLVKRTGEKVFLECVQDMDHENMFWYRQDPGLGLRLIYFSYDVKMKEKGDIPEGYSVSREKKERFSLILESASTNQTSMYLCASSSYRYTGELFFGEGSRLTVL.

J is TRBJ1-3 and V is TRBV18, with D possibly matching TRBD1 (5 bases). CDR1 is KGHSH, CDR2 LQKENI, per germline. V was cut by 3 bases and J by 0 bases, with 15 bases left in between. The CDR3 consists of 17 residues. The CDR3 loop reads CASSPQRGEYSGNTIYF. Here the CDR3 DNA reads TGTGCCAGCTCACCCCAGAGAGGGGAATACTCTGGAAACACCATATATTTT.

The J gene is TRBJ2-1, the V gene TRBV7-6; D gene unclear. Germline V gives CDR1 SGHVS, CDR2 FNYEAQ. Trimming removed 0 bases from V and 6 bases from J, with 12 bases in between. This CDR3 spans 15 amino acids. CDR3 loop: CASSLAGSVTNEQFF. In DNA form, the CDR3 reads TGTGCCAGCAGCTTAGCCGGGTCGGTGACCAATGAGCAGTTCTTC.

The chain recombines TRBV3-1 (or the pseudogene TRBV3-2) with TRBJ2-3; D is ambiguous. Germline V gives CDR1 LGHDT, CDR2 YNNKEL (reference sequence). This CDR3 contains 14 residues. V was cut by 3 bases and J by 4 bases, with 11 bases left in between. CDR3 sequence (DNA): TGTGCCAGCAGCCAGGAAATAGCCCCAGATACGCAGTATTTT. It codes for CASSQEIAPDTQYF.

This rearrangement joins TRBV19 to TRBJ2-1; the D gene is possibly TRBD1 (6 bases). V lost 7 bases and J 8 bases, leaving 15 bases between the germline ends. Per germline, CDR1 LNHDA and CDR2 SQIVND (reference sequence). CDR3 length equals 13 residues. The CDR3 reads CASTRAGVDEQFF. CDR3 nucleotides: TGTGCCAGTACGAGGGCAGGGGTGGATGAGCAGTTCTTC.

This rearrangement joins TRBV2 to TRBJ1-6; tentatively, D is TRBD1 (5 bases). Germline lookup yields CDR1 SNHLY and CDR2 FYNNEI. Trimming cost V 8 bases and J 3 bases, with 17 bases left between them. The CDR3 spans 16 residues. The CDR3 protein is CASGTDYIFYNSPLHF. Written as DNA, the CDR3 is TGTGCCAGCGGGACGGATTATATCTTCTATAATTCACCCCTCCACTTT.

The genes are TRBV18 and TRBJ1-1, with TRBD1 matching 7 bases. V shed 2 bases, J shed 2 bases, and the junction held 8 bases outside the gene matches. Germline loops: CDR1 KGHSH, CDR2 LQKENI. CDR3 size: 16 residues. CDR3 sequence reads: CASSPTTGIPNTEAFF. CDR3 nucleotides: TGTGCCAGCTCACCAACGACAGGGATCCCTAACACTGAAGCTTTCTTT.

The chain employs TRBV2 and TRBJ2-1; D may be TRBD1 or TRBD2 (5 bases each). The CDR3 runs to 16 residues. Trimming removed 5 bases from V and 7 bases from J, with 21 bases in between. Looked up from germline, CDR1 is SNHLY and CDR2 is FYNNEI. The CDR3 region has the DNA TGTGCCAGCAGTACTTTGGACTCGAGGGGCGGGAATGAGCAGTTCTTC. Translated: CASSTLDSRGGNEQFF.